Listed here are 13 T cell receptor beta chains from one sample, sequenced in a study of shared clonotypes between healthy human individuals. Measured with immunoSEQ multiplex PCR; TCRdb has only the in-frame clones, and not every one. The sample shows about 2.3 million clones, about nine tenths of them seen only once. Sequenced input: naive CD4+ T cells from PBMCs. Subset meaning: CD45RA+ positively selected. Receptors were obtained from a young man in good health. Some clones in this sample may be carry-over from other donors' samples.

The chain has TRBV6-6 and TRBJ1-5; 8 bases map to TRBD1. CDR1 is MNHNY, CDR2 SVGAGI, per germline (reference sequence). The V gene end was trimmed by 2 bases and the J gene end by 7 bases; junction bases not matched to a gene: 10. The CDR3 has 16 amino acids. In nucleotides, the CDR3 is TGTGCCAGCAGTTACCTGGGACAGGCTGCGGGGCAGCCCCAGCATTTT. Residues: CASSYLGQAAGQPQHF.

V gene TRBV28 combines with J gene TRBJ2-5, with 12 bases matching TRBD1. CDR1 and CDR2 (germline): MDHEN, SYDVKM. Trimming at V came to 8 bases and at J to 4 bases, leaving 11 bases not matched to a gene. The CDR3 is made up of 16 amino acids. In DNA form, the CDR3 reads TGTGCCAGCTCCGGCCGGGACAGGGGGCAGCGAGAGACCCAGTACTTC. It codes for CASSGRDRGQRETQYF. Complete variable domain (other parts from reference TRBV28 and TRBJ2-5): DVKVTQSSRYLVKRTGEKVFLECVQDMDHENMFWYRQDPGLGLRLIYFSYDVKMKEKGDIPEGYSVSREKKERFSLILESASTNQTSMYLCASSGRDRGQRETQYFGPGTRLLVL.

V gene TRBV7-9 combines with J gene TRBJ1-5; D unresolved. The germline gives CDR1 SEHNR, CDR2 FQNEAQ (reference sequence). This CDR3 comprises 14 residues. Trimming removed 3 bases from V and 1 base from J, with 7 bases in between. The CDR3 nucleotides are TGTGCCAGCAGCTTGCTTCCCAGCAATCAGCCCCAGCATTTT. Translating it yields CASSLLPSNQPQHF.

The gene calls are TRBV7-9 and TRBJ1-1; no reliable D call. This CDR3 contains 13 residues. CDR1 is SEHNR and CDR2 is FQNEAQ in the germline V gene (reference sequence). Trimming took off 5 bases at V and 2 bases at J, with 9 bases between the two ends. The CDR3 here is CASSPWTNTEAFF. The CDR3 nucleotides are TGTGCCAGCAGCCCATGGACCAACACTGAAGCTTTCTTT. Together with reference TRBV7-9 and TRBJ1-1, the CDR3 gives the full variable domain: DTGVSQNPRHKITKRGQNVTFRCDPISEHNRLYWYRQTLGQGPEFLTYFQNEAQLEKSRLLSDRFSAERPKGSFSTLEIQRTEQGDSAMYLCASSPWTNTEAFFGQGTRLTVV.

In nucleotides, the CDR3 is TGTGCCAGCCGCCGCCACCCCCTAGGCGGCTACACCTTC. This sequence encodes CASRRHPLGGYTF. The rearrangement joins TRBV28 to TRBJ1-2; unclear D gene. Trimming took 8 bases from V and 8 from J, leaving 18 bases between them. CDR3 length: 13 residues. Germline CDR1 and CDR2: MDHEN and SYDVKM.

Concerning this clone itself: In the same sample, other DNA sequences code for this CDR3. The rearrangement uses TRBV28 and TRBJ1-2; possible D gene TRBD1, 5 bases. CDR1 and CDR2 from the germline V gene are MDHEN and SYDVKM. V lost 5 bases to trimming and J lost 8 bases, with 12 bases between them. This CDR3 is 12 amino acids long. The CDR3 region is CASSRNRYGYTF. As DNA, the CDR3 is TGTGCCAGCAGTAGGAACAGGTACGGCTACACCTTC.

This clone appeared a single time. The chain combines TRBV30 with TRBJ2-1; 13 nucleotides line up with TRBD2. The CDR3 spans 15 residues. Losses at the gene ends were 3 bases for V and 9 bases for J; bases not matched to a gene: 8. Germline V gene data show CDR1 as GTSNPN and CDR2 as SVGIG (reference sequence). The CDR3 is CAWSLTSGRATEQFF. CDR3 nucleotide sequence: TGTGCCTGGAGCCTAACTAGCGGGAGGGCCACTGAGCAGTTCTTC.

This chain uses TRBV18 with TRBJ1-4; D possibly corresponds to TRBD1 (5 bases). The V gene lost 1 base and the J gene lost 5 bases, with 8 bases spanning the gap. Germline values: CDR1 KGHSH, CDR2 LQKENI. The CDR3 length is 14 residues. The CDR3 protein is CASSPHPGNEKLFF. The CDR3 DNA sequence: TGTGCCAGCTCACCACATCCAGGGAATGAAAAACTGTTTTTT.

The chain links TRBV7-9 to TRBJ2-3; D is possibly TRBD2 (6 bases). V was cut by 1 base and J by 9 bases, with 20 bases left in between. Per germline, CDR1 SEHNR and CDR2 FQNEAQ (reference sequence). The CDR3 is made up of 16 amino acids. CDR3 sequence: CASSLVGGPIPDTQYF. The CDR3 region has the DNA TGTGCCAGCAGCTTAGTGGGGGGACCAATTCCCGACACGCAGTATTTT.

V and J are TRBV6-1 and TRBJ2-3, with D unclear. Germline lookup yields CDR1 MNHNS and CDR2 SASEGT. Trimming cost V 3 bases and J 6 bases, with 4 bases left between them. The CDR3 loop spans 11 amino acids. CDR3 region: CASSDRDTQYF. CDR3 coding DNA: TGTGCCAGCAGTGACAGGGATACGCAGTATTTT.

This rearrangement joins TRBV7-8 to TRBJ2-5; a weak D match, TRBD2 (6 bases). The CDR3 has 16 residues. Germline V gene lookup returns CDR1 SGHVS and CDR2 FQNEAQ. V was pared by 5 bases and J by 0 bases, with 16 bases between. CDR3 sequence reads: CASSLGVAANQETQYF. The CDR3 nucleotides are TGTGCCAGCAGCCTGGGCGTAGCGGCTAACCAAGAGACCCAGTACTTC.

The chain has TRBV7-3 and TRBJ2-6; D is unclear. Trimming cost V 5 bases and J 0 bases, with 14 bases left between them. Germline V lookup: CDR1 SGHTA, CDR2 FQGTGA. The CDR3 sequence is 17 residues long. The CDR3 is CASSPFQASSGANVLTF. Written as DNA, the CDR3 is TGTGCCAGCAGCCCATTCCAGGCGAGCTCTGGGGCCAACGTCCTGACTTTC.

The chain uses TRBV6-6 and TRBJ2-7, with TRBD1 as a possible D gene (8 bases). V was cut by 9 bases and J by 4 bases, with 16 bases left in between. The CDR3 has 13 amino acids. Germline V gene sequence: CDR1 MNHNY, CDR2 SVGAGI (reference sequence). The CDR3: CASNRGGEYEQYF. The CDR3 nucleotides read TGTGCCAGTAACAGGGGGGGTGAGTACGAGCAGTACTTC.